This T cell receptor beta chain was observed in a study of T cells in Graves' hyperthyroidism and ophthalmopathy. What was amplified from RNA transcripts were TCR beta CDR3 regions. First-round RT-PCR with HTBI primers amplified the TCR CDR3 region. TCRdb redid the calling of the multiplex PCR reads with MiXCR, one entry per CDR3 protein. Of 600,000 or so distinct CDR3 sequences listed, approximately 15% were seen once; the top ten hold around 7%. The CDR3 covers 19 residues. Trimming removed 8 bases from V and 2 bases from J, with 30 bases in between. Many counts were recorded for this clonotype. Its antigen is undetermined. Study-wide findings and caveats: Most clonotypes expanded in thyroid above 0.001 were likewise present in blood.

The sequenced sample consisted of blood. The TCR was taken from a woman aged 18-30 years with Graves' ophthalmopathy. The chain combines TRBV12-3 or TRBV12-4 with TRBJ2-5; D unclear. CDR3 bases: TGTGCCAGCGGCAACTGGACCCCATGGAGCGAACGTACACAAGAGACCCAGTACTTC. Encoded protein: CASGNWTPWSERTQETQYF.